This T cell receptor (beta chain) originates from a study of T cell responses to AZD1222 COVID-19 vaccine. Overall study findings and caveats: Clonal diversity was possibly underestimated, and the donors were mostly white British, with more females. Spike-specific TCR breadth rose after two AZD1222 doses, and depth rose as well.

Repertoires were generated with immunoSEQ multiplex PCR, while TCRdb's copy carries only in-frame clones and drops some. Counted here are over 150,000 clones, about 94% occurring once; the ten biggest clones make up less than 1.2%. This clone showed up just once. Its antigen remains unidentified. CDR3 length: 17 residues. V shed 3 bases, J shed 9 bases, and the junction held 12 bases outside the gene matches. Germline CDR1 reads SEHNR; CDR2 reads FQNEAQ (reference sequence). This rearrangement joins TRBV7-9 to TRBJ1-6; 9 nucleotides match TRBD1. This clonotype originated in an adult who received the AZD1222 COVID-19 vaccine. The source was peripheral blood, collected 28 days after the second AZD1222 dose. The CDR3 reads CASSFRRGQGGGSPLHF. The CDR3 DNA sequence: TGTGCCAGCAGCTTTCGCCGGGGACAGGGTGGCGGTTCACCCCTCCACTTT.